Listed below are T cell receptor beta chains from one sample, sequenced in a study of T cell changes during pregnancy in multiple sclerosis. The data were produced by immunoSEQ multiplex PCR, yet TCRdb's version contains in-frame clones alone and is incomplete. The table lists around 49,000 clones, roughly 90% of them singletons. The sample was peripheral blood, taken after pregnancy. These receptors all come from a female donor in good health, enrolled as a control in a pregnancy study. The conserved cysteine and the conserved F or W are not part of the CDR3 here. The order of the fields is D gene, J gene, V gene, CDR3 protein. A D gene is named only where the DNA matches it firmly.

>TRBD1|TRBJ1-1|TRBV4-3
ASRKGQGQYTEAF
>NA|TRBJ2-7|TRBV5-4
ASSLGPGDSEQY
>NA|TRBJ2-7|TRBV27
ASSPPGSYEQY
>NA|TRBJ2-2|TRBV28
ASSPISGTQSTGELF
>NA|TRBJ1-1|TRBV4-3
ASSQDRLLDTEAF
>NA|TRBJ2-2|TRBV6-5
ASSYARYTGELF
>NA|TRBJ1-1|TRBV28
ASSLHGQGNTEAF
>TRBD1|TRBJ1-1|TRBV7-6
ASSSPDRVGTEAF
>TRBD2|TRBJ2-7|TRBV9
ASSVAGGTYEQY
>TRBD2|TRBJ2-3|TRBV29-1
STSGGAADTQY
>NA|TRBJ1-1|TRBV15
ATSRDWGGRYMNTEAF
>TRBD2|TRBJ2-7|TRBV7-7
AGGTGRSSYEQY
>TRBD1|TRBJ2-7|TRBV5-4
ASTYGTGTDYEQY